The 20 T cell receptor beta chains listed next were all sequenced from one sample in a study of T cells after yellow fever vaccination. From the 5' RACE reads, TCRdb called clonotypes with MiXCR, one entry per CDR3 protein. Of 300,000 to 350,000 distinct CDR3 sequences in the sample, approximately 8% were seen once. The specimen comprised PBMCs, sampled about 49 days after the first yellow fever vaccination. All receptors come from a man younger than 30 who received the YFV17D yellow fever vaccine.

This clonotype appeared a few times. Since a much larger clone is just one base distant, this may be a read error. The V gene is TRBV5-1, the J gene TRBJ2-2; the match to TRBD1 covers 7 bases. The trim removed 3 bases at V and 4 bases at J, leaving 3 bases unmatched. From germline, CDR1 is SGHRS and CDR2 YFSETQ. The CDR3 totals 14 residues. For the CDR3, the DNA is TGCGCCAGCAGCTCACAGGGGCCCACCGGGGAGCTGTTTTTT. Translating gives CASSSQGPTGELFF.

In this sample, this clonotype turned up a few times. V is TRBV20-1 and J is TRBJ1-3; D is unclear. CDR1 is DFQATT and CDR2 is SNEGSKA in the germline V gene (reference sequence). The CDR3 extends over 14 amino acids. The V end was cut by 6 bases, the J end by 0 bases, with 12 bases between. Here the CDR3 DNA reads TGCAGTGCCAACATGGGATCCTCTGGAAACACCATATATTTT. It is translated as CSANMGSSGNTIYF.

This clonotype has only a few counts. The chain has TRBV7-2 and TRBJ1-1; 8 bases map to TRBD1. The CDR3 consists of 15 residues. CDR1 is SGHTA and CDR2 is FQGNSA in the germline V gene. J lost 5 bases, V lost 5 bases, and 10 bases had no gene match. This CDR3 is CASSITRGPETEAFF. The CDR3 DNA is TGTGCCAGCAGCATAACCAGGGGGCCGGAGACTGAAGCTTTCTTT.

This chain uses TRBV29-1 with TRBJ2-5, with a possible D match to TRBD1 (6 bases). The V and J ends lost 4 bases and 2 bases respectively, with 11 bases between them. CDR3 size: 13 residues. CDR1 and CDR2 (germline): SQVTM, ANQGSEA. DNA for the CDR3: TGCAGCGTTGGGGGACACCAACAAGAGACCCAGTACTTC. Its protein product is CSVGGHQQETQYF. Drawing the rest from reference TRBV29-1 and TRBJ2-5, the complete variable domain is SAVISQKPSRDICQRGTSLTIQCQVDSQVTMMFWYRQQPGQSLTLIATANQGSEATYESGFVIDKFPISRPNLTFSTLTVSNMSPEDSSIYLCSVGGHQQETQYFGPGTRLLVL.

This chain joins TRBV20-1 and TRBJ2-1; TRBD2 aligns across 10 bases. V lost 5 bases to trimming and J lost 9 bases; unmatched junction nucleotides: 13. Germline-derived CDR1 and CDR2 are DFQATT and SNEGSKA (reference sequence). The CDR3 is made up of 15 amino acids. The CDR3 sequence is CSASDGQRGGLEQFF. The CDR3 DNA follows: TGCAGTGCTTCCGATGGTCAGCGGGGGGGCCTTGAGCAGTTCTTC.

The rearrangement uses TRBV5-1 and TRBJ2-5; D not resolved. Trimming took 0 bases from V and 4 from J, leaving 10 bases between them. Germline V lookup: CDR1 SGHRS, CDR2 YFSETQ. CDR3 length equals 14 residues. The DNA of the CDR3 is TGCGCCAGCAGCTTGGGACCGGACGCAGAGACCCAGTACTTC. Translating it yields CASSLGPDAETQYF.

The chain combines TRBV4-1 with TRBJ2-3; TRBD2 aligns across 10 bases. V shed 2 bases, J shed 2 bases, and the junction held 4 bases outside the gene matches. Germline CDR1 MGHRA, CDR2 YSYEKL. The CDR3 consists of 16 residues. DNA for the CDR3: TGCGCCAGCAGCCAACTAGCGGGGGCCCTCACAGATACGCAGTATTTT. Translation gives CASSQLAGALTDTQYF.

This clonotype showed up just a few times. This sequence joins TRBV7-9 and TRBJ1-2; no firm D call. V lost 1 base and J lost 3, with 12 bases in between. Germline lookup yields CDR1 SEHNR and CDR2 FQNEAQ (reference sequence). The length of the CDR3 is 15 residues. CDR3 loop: CASSLGQPADYGYTF. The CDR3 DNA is TGTGCCAGCAGCTTAGGACAACCCGCGGACTATGGCTACACCTTC.

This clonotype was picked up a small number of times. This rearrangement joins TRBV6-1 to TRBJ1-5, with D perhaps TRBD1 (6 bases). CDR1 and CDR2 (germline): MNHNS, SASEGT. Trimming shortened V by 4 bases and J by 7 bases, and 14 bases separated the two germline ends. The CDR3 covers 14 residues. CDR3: CASSAIERGQPQHF. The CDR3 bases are TGTGCCAGCAGTGCAATAGAGAGGGGGCAGCCCCAGCATTTT.

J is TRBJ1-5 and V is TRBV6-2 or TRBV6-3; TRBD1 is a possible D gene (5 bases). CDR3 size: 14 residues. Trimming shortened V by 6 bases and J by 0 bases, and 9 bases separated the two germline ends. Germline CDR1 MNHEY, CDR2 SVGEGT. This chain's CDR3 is CASSNTGSNQPQHF. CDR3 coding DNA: TGTGCCAGCAGCAATACAGGTAGCAATCAGCCCCAGCATTTT.

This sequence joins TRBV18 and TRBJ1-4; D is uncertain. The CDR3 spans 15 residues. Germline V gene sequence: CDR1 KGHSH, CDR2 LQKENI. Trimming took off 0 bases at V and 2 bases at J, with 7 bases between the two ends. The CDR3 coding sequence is TGTGCCAGCTCACCACCCCGGACGACTAATGAAAAACTGTTTTTT. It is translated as CASSPPRTTNEKLFF. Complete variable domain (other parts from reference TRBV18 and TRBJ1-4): NAGVMQNPRHLVRRRGQEARLRCSPMKGHSHVYWYRQLPEEGLKFMVYLQKENIIDESGMPKERFSAEFPKEGPSILRIQQVVRGDSAAYFCASSPPRTTNEKLFFGSGTQLSVL.

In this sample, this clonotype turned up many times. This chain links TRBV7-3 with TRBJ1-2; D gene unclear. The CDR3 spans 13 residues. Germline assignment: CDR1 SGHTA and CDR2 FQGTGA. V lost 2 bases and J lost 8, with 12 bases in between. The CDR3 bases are TGTGCCAGCAGCTTAGATAGAAAGGACGGCTACACCTTC. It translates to CASSLDRKDGYTF.

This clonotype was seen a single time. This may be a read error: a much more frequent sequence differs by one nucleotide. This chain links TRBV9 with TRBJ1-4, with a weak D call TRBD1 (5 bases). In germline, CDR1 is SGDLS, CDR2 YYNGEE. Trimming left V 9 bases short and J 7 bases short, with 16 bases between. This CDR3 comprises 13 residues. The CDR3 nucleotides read TGTGCCATCAATTCGGGGGGTGGTGAAAAACTGTTTTTT. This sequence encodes CAINSGGGEKLFF.

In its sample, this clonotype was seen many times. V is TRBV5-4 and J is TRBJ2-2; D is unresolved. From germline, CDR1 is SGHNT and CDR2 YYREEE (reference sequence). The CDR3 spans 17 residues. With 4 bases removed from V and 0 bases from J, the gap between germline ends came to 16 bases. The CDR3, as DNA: TGTGCCAGCAGCCGCGGCACTACGAGAACGAACACCGGGGAGCTGTTTTTT. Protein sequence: CASSRGTTRTNTGELFF.

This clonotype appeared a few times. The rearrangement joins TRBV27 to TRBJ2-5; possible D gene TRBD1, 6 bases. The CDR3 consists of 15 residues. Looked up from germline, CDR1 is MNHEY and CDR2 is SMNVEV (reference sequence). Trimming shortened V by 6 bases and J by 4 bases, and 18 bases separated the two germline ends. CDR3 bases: TGTGCCAGCAGCAGCCGGGACACCAGAGGAGAGACCCAGTACTTC. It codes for CASSSRDTRGETQYF.

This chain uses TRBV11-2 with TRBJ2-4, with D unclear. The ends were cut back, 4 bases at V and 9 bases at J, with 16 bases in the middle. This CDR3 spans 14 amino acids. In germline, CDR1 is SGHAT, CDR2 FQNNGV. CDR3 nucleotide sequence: TGTGCCAGCAGCTCCCCCCCCGTTATAGGCATTCAGTACTTC. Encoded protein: CASSSPPVIGIQYF.

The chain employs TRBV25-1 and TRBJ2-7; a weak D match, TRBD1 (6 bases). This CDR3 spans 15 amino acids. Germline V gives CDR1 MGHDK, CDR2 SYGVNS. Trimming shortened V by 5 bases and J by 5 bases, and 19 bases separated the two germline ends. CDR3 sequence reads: CASSRNRDGHNEQYF. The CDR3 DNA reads TGTGCCAGCAGTCGAAACAGGGACGGCCACAACGAGCAGTACTTC.

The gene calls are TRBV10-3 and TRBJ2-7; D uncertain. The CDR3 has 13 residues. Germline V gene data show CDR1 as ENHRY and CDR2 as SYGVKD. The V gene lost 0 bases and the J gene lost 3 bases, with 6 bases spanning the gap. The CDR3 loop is CAISESVVYEQYF. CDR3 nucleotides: TGTGCCATCAGTGAGTCGGTTGTCTACGAGCAGTACTTC.

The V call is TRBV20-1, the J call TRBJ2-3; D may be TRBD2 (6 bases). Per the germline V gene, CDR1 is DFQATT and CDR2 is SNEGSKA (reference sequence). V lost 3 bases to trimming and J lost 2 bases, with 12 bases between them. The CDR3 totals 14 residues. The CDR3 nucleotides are TGCAGTGCTAGGATTGCGGGACTCACAGATACGCAGTATTTT. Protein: CSARIAGLTDTQYF.

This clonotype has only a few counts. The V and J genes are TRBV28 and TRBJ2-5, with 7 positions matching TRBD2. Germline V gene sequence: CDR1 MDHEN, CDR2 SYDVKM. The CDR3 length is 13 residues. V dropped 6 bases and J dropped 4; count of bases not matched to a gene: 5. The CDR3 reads CASSHWEGETQYF. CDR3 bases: TGTGCCAGCAGCCACTGGGAGGGAGAGACCCAGTACTTC.